The rows below give T cell receptor beta chains drawn from one sample of a study of blood T cell repertoires in COVID-19. This table comes from immunoSEQ multiplex PCR, and its TCRdb copy is limited to in-frame clones, with some not included. The sample has around 190,000 clones; 86% are singletons. Input material: peripheral blood. Receptors were obtained from a man aged 50-59 years with active or convalescent COVID-19. The CDR3 runs from the conserved cysteine through the conserved F or W. The D gene is left open where the match is weak. Clone sizes are given selectively: once, few, many, or a class where the clone is expanded.

V	J	size	D	CDR3	DNA
TRBV25-1	TRBJ2-7	NA	NA	CASSVPGLIYEQYF	TGTGCCAGCAGTGTTCCAGGGCTAATTTACGAGCAGTACTTC
TRBV9	TRBJ2-6	NA	NA	CASSTSGANVLTF	TGTGCCAGCAGCACCAGTGGGGCCAACGTCCTGACTTTC
TRBV7-9	TRBJ1-5	few	NA	CASSLGGGTPNQPQHF	TGTGCCAGCAGCTTAGGGGGGGGGACACCCAATCAGCCCCAGCATTTT
TRBV14	TRBJ2-3	NA	NA	CASSEQVIETDTQYF	TGTGCCAGCAGCGAACAGGTGATCGAAACAGATACGCAGTATTTT
TRBV6-6	TRBJ1-5	NA	NA	CASSYSIQPQHF	TGTGCCAGCAGTTACTCTATTCAGCCCCAGCATTTT
TRBV27	TRBJ2-3	NA	TRBD1	CASSQRDSLSGWNTDTQYF	TGTGCCAGCAGTCAAAGGGACAGCTTAAGTGGATGGAACACAGATACGCAGTATTTT
TRBV18	TRBJ2-7	NA	NA	CASSPGYEQYF	TGTGCCAGCTCCCCCGGCTACGAGCAGTACTTC
TRBV6-4	TRBJ1-1	NA	TRBD1	CASREQGSATEAFF	TGTGCCAGCAGAGAACAGGGGTCGGCCACTGAAGCTTTCTTT
TRBV27	TRBJ1-5	NA	NA	CASRPLAGEKSQPQHF	TGTGCCAGCCGACCACTTGCAGGGGAGAAGAGCCAGCCCCAGCATTTT
TRBV24-1	TRBJ2-2	NA	TRBD1	CATTGTGPTGELFF	TGTGCCACCACCGGGACAGGGCCCACCGGGGAGCTGTTTTTT
TRBV28	TRBJ1-5	few	NA	CASSSFRLRTEFFGHF	TGTGCCAGCAGTTCATTTAGACTTAGGACAGAATTTTTTGGGCATTTT
TRBV27	TRBJ1-1	NA	TRBD1	CASGRDRYTEAFF	TGTGCCAGCGGGAGGGACAGGTACACTGAAGCTTTCTTT
TRBV4-1	TRBJ1-5	NA	TRBD1	CASSQPTGGGYQPQHF	TGCGCCAGCAGCCAACCTACAGGGGGAGGCTATCAGCCCCAGCATTTT
TRBV29-1	TRBJ2-7	NA	TRBD1	CSAHRGIESYEQYF	TGCAGCGCTCACAGGGGGATTGAATCCTACGAGCAGTACTTC
TRBV5-4	TRBJ2-3	NA	NA	CASSSRTAGADTQYF	TGTGCCAGCAGCTCTAGGACAGCTGGGGCAGATACGCAGTATTTT
TRBV12-3/TRBV12-4	TRBJ2-7	NA	NA	CASSLSGRGEQYF	TGTGCCAGCAGTTTATCAGGCAGGGGCGAGCAGTACTTC
TRBV25-1	TRBJ1-6	NA	TRBD1	CASSTPGQGRGNSPLHF	TGTGCCAGCAGTACCCCGGGACAGGGAAGGGGGAATTCACCCCTCCACTTT
TRBV3-1/TRBV3-2	TRBJ2-7	NA	TRBD1	CASSWDRGSYEQYF	TGTGCCAGCAGTTGGGACAGGGGTAGCTACGAGCAGTACTTC
TRBV2	TRBJ1-2	once	TRBD1	CASIPEVTGRNTF	TGTGCCAGCATTCCCGAGGTGACAGGGCGGAACACCTTC
TRBV5-5	TRBJ1-2	NA	TRBD1	CASSRAGQGNYGYTF	TGTGCCAGCAGCCGGGCGGGACAGGGGAACTATGGCTACACCTTC
TRBV19	TRBJ2-1	NA	TRBD1	CASSSGGTGSYNEQFF	TGTGCCAGTAGTTCCGGCGGGACAGGGTCCTACAATGAGCAGTTCTTC
TRBV6-5	TRBJ1-6	few	NA	CASRTENFNNSPLHF	TGTGCCAGCCGGACAGAGAATTTTAATAATTCACCCCTCCACTTT
TRBV30	TRBJ1-6	once	NA	CAWSRSNSPLHF	TGTGCCTGGAGTAGGAGTAATTCACCCCTCCACTTT
TRBV5-1	TRBJ1-3	medium-sized	NA	CASSLASGPSGNTIYF	TGCGCCAGCAGCTTGGCTTCAGGGCCCTCTGGAAACACCATATATTTT
TRBV7-9	TRBJ1-5	NA	TRBD1	CASSKDRGQPQHF	TGTGCCAGCAGCAAGGACAGGGGCCAGCCCCAGCATTTT
TRBV19	TRBJ1-1	NA	NA	CASSTGGGTEAFF	TGTGCCAGTAGTACGGGAGGTGGAACTGAAGCTTTCTTT
TRBV7-6	TRBJ2-7	NA	TRBD1	CASSLAGGGYEQYF	TGTGCCAGCAGCTTAGCAGGGGGCGGGTACGAGCAGTACTTC
TRBV5-4	TRBJ2-5	NA	TRBD2	CASTLAGGQKTQYF	TGTGCCAGCACCTTAGCGGGGGGGCAAAAGACCCAGTACTTC
TRBV24-1	TRBJ2-5	NA	NA	CATSDPSARPDVQYF	TGTGCCACCAGTGATCCCTCGGCGAGGCCCGACGTCCAGTACTTC
TRBV3-1/TRBV3-2	TRBJ2-5	NA	TRBD1	CASSQALTGRETQYF	TGTGCCAGCAGCCAAGCCCTGACAGGGCGAGAGACCCAGTACTTC
TRBV28	TRBJ2-6	NA	NA	CASREPGVLTF	TGTGCCAGCAGGGAACCGGGAGTCCTGACTTTC
TRBV6-5	TRBJ2-7	few	NA	CASRPPTGFSYEQYF	TGTGCCAGCAGGCCCCCCACAGGGTTTTCCTACGAGCAGTACTTC
TRBV3-1/TRBV3-2	TRBJ2-5	NA	NA	CASSNNPGGGETQYF	TGTGCCAGCAGTAATAATCCGGGGGGCGGAGAGACCCAGTACTTC
TRBV7-2	TRBJ1-1	NA	TRBD1	CASSLIEGQGNTEAFF	TGTGCCAGCAGCTTAATTGAAGGACAGGGGAACACTGAAGCTTTCTTT
TRBV7-2	TRBJ1-1	NA	NA	CASRGQGTEAFF	TGTGCCAGCAGGGGGCAGGGCACTGAAGCTTTCTTT
TRBV27	TRBJ2-1	NA	TRBD2	CASSSIAGGNNEQFF	TGTGCCAGCAGTTCCATAGCGGGAGGTAACAATGAGCAGTTCTTC
TRBV4-3	TRBJ2-7	NA	NA	CASSQELSAGAYEQYF	TGCGCCAGCAGCCAAGAACTTTCCGCAGGGGCCTACGAGCAGTACTTC
TRBV6-5	TRBJ2-5	NA	NA	CASSYSVEETQYF	TGTGCCAGCAGTTACTCGGTAGAAGAGACCCAGTACTTC
TRBV5-1	TRBJ2-5	NA	TRBD1	CASSIGTGDPRETQYF	TGCGCCAGCAGCATAGGGACAGGGGACCCGAGGGAGACCCAGTACTTC
TRBV4-2	TRBJ2-7	once	TRBD2	CASSQAGTSGTEQYF	TGTGCCAGCAGCCAAGCCGGGACTAGCGGGACCGAGCAGTACTTC
TRBV23-1	TRBJ2-1	NA	NA	CASSDSDNEQFF	TGCGCCAGCAGTGACTCCGACAATGAGCAGTTCTTC
TRBV3-1/TRBV3-2	TRBJ2-1	few	NA	CASSSASGSYNEQFF	TGTGCCAGCTCCTCCGCGTCGGGAAGCTACAATGAGCAGTTCTTC
TRBV6-5	TRBJ1-1	NA	TRBD1	CASSYSRGTGNTEAFF	TGTGCCAGCAGTTACTCGAGGGGGACAGGGAACACTGAAGCTTTCTTT
TRBV6-2/TRBV6-3	TRBJ2-5	NA	TRBD2	CASSYSTSGGPTEETQYF	TGTGCCAGCAGTTACTCGACTAGCGGGGGGCCGACGGAAGAGACCCAGTACTTC
TRBV19	TRBJ1-2	once	TRBD1	CASLGGQLYGYTF	TGTGCCAGCCTTGGGGGACAGCTCTATGGCTACACCTTC
TRBV7-9	TRBJ1-4	NA	NA	CASSLGGTNEKLFF	TGTGCCAGCAGTCTGGGAGGAACTAATGAAAAACTGTTTTTT
TRBV5-4	TRBJ2-1	NA	NA	CASRTGLNEQFF	TGTGCCAGCAGGACAGGTTTAAATGAGCAGTTCTTC
TRBV19	TRBJ1-6	NA	NA	CASSSTENSPLHF	TGTGCCAGTAGTTCCACAGAAAATTCACCCCTCCACTTT
TRBV7-2	TRBJ2-7	NA	TRBD1	CASSWGTGWDEQYF	TGTGCCAGCAGCTGGGGGACAGGGTGGGACGAGCAGTACTTC
TRBV19	TRBJ1-3	once	TRBD1	CASSLDRASGNTIYF	TGTGCCAGTAGCCTAGACAGGGCCTCTGGAAACACCATATATTTT
TRBV2	TRBJ2-7	NA	TRBD2	CASSGGGSPYEQYF	TGTGCCAGCAGTGGGGGGGGTTCACCCTACGAGCAGTACTTC
TRBV6-5	TRBJ2-3	NA	TRBD2	CATRGGRALTDTQYF	TGTGCCACCCGAGGCGGGAGGGCGCTTACAGATACGCAGTATTTT
TRBV10-3	TRBJ2-1	NA	TRBD2	CATHTLAGGVFEQFF	TGTGCCACCCACACACTAGCGGGGGGTGTCTTTGAGCAGTTCTTC
TRBV7-3	TRBJ1-6	NA	NA	CASSFGGSNSPLHF	TGTGCCAGCAGCTTCGGGGGTAGTAATTCACCCCTCCACTTT